This T cell receptor beta chain is drawn from a study of molecular identifiers for immune sequencing clone quantification. The CDR3 runs to 15 residues. The ends were cut back, 4 bases at V and 0 bases at J, with 10 bases in the middle. Germline values: CDR1 MNHNY, CDR2 SVGAGI (reference sequence). The authors built bulk TCR libraries by previously described methods with listed TCR primers. TCRdb re-analysed the PCR reads in MiXCR, keeping a single row per CDR3 protein. The table includes 40,000 to 45,000 distinct CDR3 sequences, 24% detected once. This chain joins TRBV6-6 and TRBJ1-5; maybe TRBD1 (5 bases). What was sequenced was naive CD8+ T cells from blood, with Jurkat cell RNA spiked in. Subset defined: FACS-sorted CD8+CD4-CCR7+CD45RA+ naive T cells. This clonotype was obtained from a human donor in good health. Some libraries in this study had Jurkat cell RNA spiked in. Here the CDR3 reads CASSWTLYSNQPQHF. The CDR3, as DNA: TGTGCCAGCAGTTGGACACTCTATAGCAATCAGCCCCAGCATTTT.